The 19 T cell receptor beta chains listed next were all sequenced from one sample in a study of shared clonotypes between healthy human individuals. The method was immunoSEQ multiplex PCR; TCRdb's version includes in-frame clones alone and lacks a portion of them. There are approximately 1,500,000 clones in the sample; around 98% occur only once, and approximately 0.45% lies in the top ten. The sample taken for sequencing was naive CD4+ T cells sorted from blood. The subset: CD45RA+ positively selected. Receptors were obtained from a man aged 25 to 40 in good health.

The rearrangement uses TRBV18 and TRBJ2-5; D call uncertain. Germline-derived CDR1 and CDR2 are KGHSH and LQKENI. Trimming shortened V by 1 base and J by 1 base, and 7 bases separated the two germline ends. The CDR3 extends over 14 amino acids. The CDR3 nucleotides read TGTGCCAGCTCACCACGAGAGAGCCAAGAGACCCAGTACTTC. This sequence encodes CASSPRESQETQYF.

This chain uses TRBV30 with TRBJ1-5; TRBD1 aligns across 8 bases. The germline gives CDR1 GTSNPN, CDR2 SVGIG (reference sequence). This CDR3 has 14 amino acids. V was pared by 0 bases and J by 6 bases, with 4 bases of the junction left unmatched. The CDR3, as DNA: TGTGCCTGGAGTGTAAGGACAGGGCTTCAGCCCCAGCATTTT. Encoded protein: CAWSVRTGLQPQHF.

This chain links TRBV10-3 with TRBJ2-7; 9 nucleotides match TRBD1. V was pared by 3 bases and J by 2 bases, with 5 bases of the junction left unmatched. The CDR3 spans 15 residues. The germline gives CDR1 ENHRY, CDR2 SYGVKD. The CDR3 is CAISDWGTGTYEQYF. The CDR3 DNA is TGTGCCATCAGTGATTGGGGGACAGGGACCTACGAGCAGTACTTC.

This clone was seen more than once but under ten times. This sample includes further DNA sequences coding for the same CDR3. The chain joins TRBV4-1 to TRBJ2-1; 12 bases are a match to TRBD2. Germline V gives CDR1 MGHRA, CDR2 YSYEKL. With 3 bases clipped from V and 4 bases from J, the junction kept 1 base outside the gene matches. There are 15 residues in the CDR3. CDR3 DNA sequence: TGCGCCAGCAGCCAGCTAGCGGGAGGGTACAATGAGCAGTTCTTC. Protein: CASSQLAGGYNEQFF.

The genes are TRBV7-2 and TRBJ2-5, with D possibly being TRBD2 (5 bases). CDR1 is SGHTA, CDR2 FQGNSA, per germline. This CDR3 spans 11 amino acids. With 4 bases removed from V and 5 bases from J, the gap between germline ends came to 5 bases. CDR3 bases: TGTGCCAGCAGCTGGAGGGAGACCCAGTACTTC. It is translated as CASSWRETQYF.

The rearrangement uses TRBV4-3 and TRBJ2-1, with D unresolved. Germline CDR1 reads LGHNA; CDR2 reads YSLEER. Trimming took off 1 base at V and 4 bases at J, with 11 bases between the two ends. The CDR3 has 15 amino acids. CDR3 DNA: TGCGCCAGCAGCCAAGTTGGGAAGACTTACAATGAGCAGTTCTTC. As protein: CASSQVGKTYNEQFF.

The chain combines TRBV5-6 with TRBJ2-7; D is perhaps TRBD1 or TRBD2 (5 bases each). Trimming removed 4 bases from V and 3 bases from J, with 20 bases in between. The germline CDR1 and CDR2 sequences are SGHDT and YYEEEE. The CDR3 extends over 16 amino acids. CDR3 protein: CASSRSSGTGYYEQYF. DNA of the CDR3: TGTGCCAGCAGCCGGAGCTCAGGGACCGGTTACTACGAGCAGTACTTC.

This clone was picked up one time. The V and J genes are TRBV11-2 and TRBJ2-7; D remains ambiguous. Germline V gene lookup returns CDR1 SGHAT and CDR2 FQNNGV. The CDR3 has 14 amino acids. V was trimmed by 1 base and J by 6 bases, leaving 13 bases between them. CDR3 in DNA: TGTGCCAGCAGCTTAGGGTTCGCATTTGCCGAGCAGTACTTC. This gives the protein CASSLGFAFAEQYF.

The chain recombines TRBV7-2 with TRBJ2-7, with 14 bases fitting TRBD2. Germline V gene data show CDR1 as SGHTA and CDR2 as FQGNSA. The V gene end was trimmed by 5 bases and the J gene end by 7 bases; junction bases not matched to a gene: 7. This CDR3 comprises 15 residues. The CDR3 loop reads CASSGTSGSISEQYF. CDR3 nucleotides: TGTGCCAGCAGCGGGACTAGCGGGAGTATCAGTGAGCAGTACTTC.

The V gene is TRBV9, the J gene TRBJ2-2, with 8 bases fitting TRBD2. CDR1 and CDR2 (germline): SGDLS, YYNGEE. The CDR3 has 19 residues. J was trimmed by 5 bases and V by 3 bases; bases with no gene match: 18. This CDR3 reads CASSAWPQGGTSGTGELFF. CDR3 sequence (DNA): TGTGCCAGCAGCGCGTGGCCACAGGGTGGGACTAGTGGTACCGGGGAGCTGTTTTTT.

This chain uses TRBV25-1 with TRBJ2-7; D is unresolved. V was trimmed by 4 bases and J by 6 bases, leaving 13 bases between them. The CDR3 has 13 residues. Per germline, CDR1 MGHDK and CDR2 SYGVNS. The CDR3 loop is CASSGLGSSEQYF. CDR3 sequence (DNA): TGTGCCAGCAGTGGCCTGGGGTCGAGCGAGCAGTACTTC.

The chain joins TRBV7-6 to TRBJ2-5; 12 bases match TRBD2. The CDR3 is 17 amino acids. With 1 base clipped from V and 4 bases from J, the junction kept 7 bases outside the gene matches. The V gene's germline CDR1 is SGHVS and CDR2 FNYEAQ. CDR3 protein: CASSLVLAGGLGETQYF. CDR3 in DNA: TGTGCCAGCAGCTTAGTACTAGCGGGAGGACTCGGAGAGACCCAGTACTTC.

This chain connects TRBV5-1 to TRBJ2-7; D is unresolved. CDR3 length: 13 residues. V was shortened by 4 bases and J by 6 bases, with 14 bases between the two germline ends. Germline values: CDR1 SGHRS, CDR2 YFSETQ. CDR3 sequence: CASSIQSAVEQYF. For the CDR3, the DNA is TGCGCCAGCAGCATACAATCTGCGGTCGAGCAGTACTTC.

This chain connects TRBV18 to TRBJ1-4; TRBD1 is a possible D gene (6 bases). This CDR3 is built from 16 residues. Germline V gene data show CDR1 as KGHSH and CDR2 as LQKENI. Trimming stripped 4 bases from V and 7 bases from J, with 19 bases between. Here the CDR3 reads CASSQNRDLMSEKLFF. In DNA, the CDR3 is TGTGCCAGCTCACAAAACAGGGACTTAATGAGTGAAAAACTGTTTTTT.

V gene TRBV5-6 combines with J gene TRBJ2-3; the D is unclear. The V gene lost 0 bases and the J gene lost 0 bases, with 14 bases spanning the gap. Germline loops: CDR1 SGHDT, CDR2 YYEEEE. The CDR3 runs 17 residues. Written as DNA, the CDR3 is TGTGCCAGCAGCTTGGTATCAAGGGCTACTAGCACAGATACGCAGTATTTT. It translates to CASSLVSRATSTDTQYF.

In DNA form, the CDR3 reads TGCGCCAGCAGCTTGGTACAGCGGGAGCAGTACTTC. Protein product: CASSLVQREQYF. The chain uses TRBV5-1 and TRBJ2-7; D might be TRBD2 (5 bases). The ends were cut back, 0 bases at V and 7 bases at J, with 8 bases in the middle. Germline V gene sequence: CDR1 SGHRS, CDR2 YFSETQ. CDR3 size: 12 residues.

This chain links TRBV18 with TRBJ1-5; the D gene is possibly TRBD1 (6 bases). CDR1 is KGHSH, CDR2 LQKENI, per germline. Trimming pared 3 bases from V and 3 bases from J, leaving 18 bases between. The CDR3 has 17 amino acids. The CDR3 sequence: CASSPTYRVGHNQPQHF. As DNA, the CDR3 is TGTGCCAGCTCACCGACGTACAGGGTGGGGCACAATCAGCCCCAGCATTTT. The full variable domain, completed using reference TRBV18 and TRBJ1-5, is NAGVMQNPRHLVRRRGQEARLRCSPMKGHSHVYWYRQLPEEGLKFMVYLQKENIIDESGMPKERFSAEFPKEGPSILRIQQVVRGDSAAYFCASSPTYRVGHNQPQHFGDGTRLSIL.

The chain has TRBV29-1 and TRBJ1-3; D call uncertain. Germline CDR1 and CDR2: SQVTM and ANQGSEA. The CDR3 runs to 12 residues. The ends were cut back, 5 bases at V and 2 bases at J, with 7 bases in the middle. The CDR3 DNA sequence: TGCAGCGTTAGAAATACTGGAAACACCATATATTTT. It encodes CSVRNTGNTIYF. Full variable domain (rest looked up from reference TRBV29-1 and TRBJ1-3): SAVISQKPSRDICQRGTSLTIQCQVDSQVTMMFWYRQQPGQSLTLIATANQGSEATYESGFVIDKFPISRPNLTFSTLTVSNMSPEDSSIYLCSVRNTGNTIYFGEGSWLTVV.

The chain carries TRBV6-1 and TRBJ1-5; no reliable D call. V lost 2 bases to trimming and J lost 5 bases, with 16 bases between them. This CDR3 has 16 residues. Germline V gives CDR1 MNHNS, CDR2 SASEGT. In DNA form, the CDR3 reads TGTGCCAGCAGTGAACGGGTTGGTCGGGTGGATCAGCCCCAGCATTTT. Its protein product is CASSERVGRVDQPQHF.